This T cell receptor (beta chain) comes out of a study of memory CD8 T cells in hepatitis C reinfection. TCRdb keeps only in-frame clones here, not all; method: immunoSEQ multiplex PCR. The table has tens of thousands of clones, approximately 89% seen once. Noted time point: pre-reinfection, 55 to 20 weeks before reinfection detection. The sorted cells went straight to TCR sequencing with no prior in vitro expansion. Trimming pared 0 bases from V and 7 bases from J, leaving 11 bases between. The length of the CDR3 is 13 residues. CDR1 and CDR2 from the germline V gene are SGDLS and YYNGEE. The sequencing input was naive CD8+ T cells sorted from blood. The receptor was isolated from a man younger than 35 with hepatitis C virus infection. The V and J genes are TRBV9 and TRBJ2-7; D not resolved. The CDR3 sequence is CASSVALFREQYF. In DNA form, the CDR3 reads TGTGCCAGCAGCGTAGCCCTGTTTCGTGAGCAGTACTTC.